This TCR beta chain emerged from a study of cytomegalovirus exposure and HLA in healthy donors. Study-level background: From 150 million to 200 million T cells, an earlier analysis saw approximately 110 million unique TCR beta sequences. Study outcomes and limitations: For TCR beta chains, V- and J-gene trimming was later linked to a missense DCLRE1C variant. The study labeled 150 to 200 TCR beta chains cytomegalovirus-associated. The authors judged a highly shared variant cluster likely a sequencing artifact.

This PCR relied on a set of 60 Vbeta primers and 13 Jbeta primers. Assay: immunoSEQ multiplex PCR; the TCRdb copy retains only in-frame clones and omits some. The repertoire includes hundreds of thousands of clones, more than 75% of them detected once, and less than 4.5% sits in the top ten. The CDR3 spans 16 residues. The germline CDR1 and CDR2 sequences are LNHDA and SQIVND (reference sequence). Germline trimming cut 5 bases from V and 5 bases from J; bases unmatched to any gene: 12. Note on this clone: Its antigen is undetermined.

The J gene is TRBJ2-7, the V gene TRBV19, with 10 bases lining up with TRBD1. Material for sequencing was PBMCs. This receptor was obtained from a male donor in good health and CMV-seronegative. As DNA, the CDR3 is TGTGCCAGTAGTGCCAGGGGCGGGACAGGGGTCCACGAGCAGTACTTC. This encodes CASSARGGTGVHEQYF.